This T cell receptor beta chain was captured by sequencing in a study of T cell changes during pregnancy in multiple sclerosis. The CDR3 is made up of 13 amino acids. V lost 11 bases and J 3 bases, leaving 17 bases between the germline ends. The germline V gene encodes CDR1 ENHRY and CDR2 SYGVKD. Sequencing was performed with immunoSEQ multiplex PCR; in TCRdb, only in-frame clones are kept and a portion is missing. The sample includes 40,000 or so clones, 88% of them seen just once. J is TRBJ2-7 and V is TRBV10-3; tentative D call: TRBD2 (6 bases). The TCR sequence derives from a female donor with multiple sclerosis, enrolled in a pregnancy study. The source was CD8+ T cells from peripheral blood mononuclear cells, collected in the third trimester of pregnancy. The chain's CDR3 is CAAAGGTGYEQYF. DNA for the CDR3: TGTGCCGCCGCTGGAGGGACGGGCTACGAGCAGTACTTC.